This TCR beta chain was sequenced during a study of blood T cell repertoires in COVID-19. Original handling: Amplification from reference gene primers served as the basis for estimated nucleated cell counts. Libraries were prepared by immunoSEQ multiplex PCR; TCRdb keeps only in-frame clonotypes and omits some of them. The DNA gave D and trimming, while V, J and clone size come from that table. The table has 80,000 to 95,000 clones, over 70% seen once. Germline-derived CDR1 and CDR2 are MRHNA and SNTAGT. The CDR3 runs 13 residues. V shed 2 bases and J 13 bases; nucleotides not matched to a gene: 7. The J gene is TRBJ2-1, the V gene TRBV6-4; 8 nucleotides agree with TRBD2. Sequencing was performed on peripheral blood. This TCR derives from an elderly man with active or convalescent COVID-19. CDR3 in amino acids: CASSDVSGGRQFF. In DNA form, the CDR3 reads TGTGCCAGCAGTGACGTGAGCGGGGGTCGACAGTTCTTC.